Below, one TCR beta chain is given with its context. The antigen remains undetermined. These data come from a study of OX40 agonist ivuxolimab in advanced cancers. Overall study results and limits: In the 0.1-3.0 mg/kg groups, partial responders showed among the lowest expansion. The specificity for antigen of the expanded peripheral T cells was not determined. Low normalized T-cell clonal expansion also characterized some of the nonresponders.

Between the trimmed V and J ends, which lost 4 bases and 1 base, there was a span of 15 bases. Germline assignment: CDR1 GTSNPN and CDR2 SVGIG (reference sequence). The CDR3 has 15 residues. Peripheral blood came from all dose cohorts at three timepoints. Libraries were prepared by immunoSEQ multiplex PCR; TCRdb keeps only in-frame clonotypes and omits some of them. The sample lists 70,000 or so clones, 80% to 95% occurring once. Here the sequenced sample was CD4+ or CD8+ T cells sorted from blood, taken in a trial of the OX40 agonist ivuxolimab. The chain joins TRBV30 to TRBJ2-3; either TRBD1 or TRBD2 may fit D (8 bases each). The sequence was collected from an adult with an advanced solid tumor such as melanoma, head and neck, liver or kidney cancer. CDR3 bases: TGTGCCTGGACTGTAGCGGGACAGGGCACAGATACGCAGTATTTT. The encoded protein is CAWTVAGQGTDTQYF.